Sequencing of this TCR beta chain was carried out in a study of blood T cell repertoires in COVID-19. About the study: From the United States, Italy and Spain came samples of acute and convalescent COVID-19.

Each participant's cohort was designated according to participant-reported clinical history. Cohort 3 recovered donors had two negative PCRs, clearance, or symptom resolution. Original handling: Counts of nucleated cells, estimated from reference gene primer amplification, were obtained. Libraries were prepared by immunoSEQ multiplex PCR; TCRdb keeps only in-frame clonotypes and omits some of them. V and J calls and clone size are copied from that table; D and trimming were computed from the DNA. The repertoire includes a few hundred thousand clones, 89% of them detected once, and about 9.9% sits in the top ten. J lost 5 bases, V lost 4 bases, and 3 bases had no gene match. This CDR3 has 13 amino acids. The germline V gene encodes CDR1 SGHNT and CDR2 YENEEA.

This receptor was identified in a woman between 35 and 50 years old who had recovered from COVID-19. The sample consisted of PBMCs or T cells enriched from blood (not recorded which). This chain joins TRBV11-3 and TRBJ2-5; 8 bases fit TRBD1. The CDR3 loop reads CASSSGGGETQYF. The CDR3 DNA follows: TGTGCCAGCAGCTCAGGGGGCGGGGAGACCCAGTACTTC.